The 32 T cell receptor beta chains below were found in one sample sequenced in a study of blood T cells in healthy people across ages. A second PCR of roughly 7 to 11 cycles used a sample-barcoded 5' primer and a J-beta primer mix. From the 5' RACE reads, TCRdb called clonotypes with MiXCR, one entry per CDR3 protein. The table has roughly 570,000 distinct CDR3 sequences, 27% seen once; the top ten hold under 20%. The sample taken for sequencing was blood. The receptors come from a woman aged 70-85 years in good health.

The chain is built from TRBV20-1 and TRBJ1-5, with a tentative D call TRBD1 (6 bases). Per germline, CDR1 DFQATT and CDR2 SNEGSKA (reference sequence). The V gene lost 0 bases and the J gene lost 2 bases, with 11 bases spanning the gap. The CDR3 is made up of 15 amino acids. Here the CDR3 DNA reads TGCAGTGCTAGAGACAGGAAGGGGGGCAATCAGCCCCAGCATTTT. Translation: CSARDRKGGNQPQHF.

This clonotype was picked up a small number of times. This chain uses TRBV20-1 with TRBJ2-5, with 9 bases identical to TRBD1. There are 13 residues in the CDR3. Trimming at V came to 3 bases and at J to 4 bases, leaving 3 bases not matched to a gene. Germline assignment: CDR1 DFQATT and CDR2 SNEGSKA (reference sequence). DNA for the CDR3: TGCAGTGCTAGGAGGACAGGGGTAGAGACCCAGTACTTC. Translating it yields CSARRTGVETQYF.

The chain combines TRBV4-1 with TRBJ2-3; the D gene is possibly TRBD2 (6 bases). CDR3 size: 14 residues. Trimming took 6 bases from V and 4 from J, leaving 14 bases between them. CDR1 is MGHRA and CDR2 is YSYEKL in the germline V gene. CDR3 DNA sequence: TGCGCCAGCAGGCAAACAGTAGCGGCAGATACGCAGTATTTT. This encodes CASRQTVAADTQYF.

This clonotype was seen a few times. V gene TRBV5-1 combines with J gene TRBJ2-6; D not certain. Germline assignment: CDR1 SGHRS and CDR2 YFSETQ. V lost 6 bases and J 0 bases, leaving 7 bases between the germline ends. The CDR3 has 14 residues. The CDR3 sequence is CASTRSSGANVLTF. The CDR3 nucleotides are TGCGCCAGCACACGGAGCTCTGGGGCCAACGTCCTGACTTTC.

This sequence joins TRBV29-1 and TRBJ2-7, with 7 positions matching TRBD1. The CDR3 contains 14 residues. CDR1 and CDR2 (germline): SQVTM, ANQGSEA. The junction had 6 bases not matched to a gene; V was cut back by 4 bases and J by 0 bases. The CDR3 nucleotides are TGCAGCGTTGGGACAGGTAGGAGCTCCTACGAGCAGTACTTC. It yields the protein CSVGTGRSSYEQYF.

This clonotype turned up a few times. The rearrangement uses TRBV7-2 and TRBJ1-6; D is perhaps TRBD1 (5 bases). The CDR3 is made up of 13 amino acids. Germline loops: CDR1 SGHTA, CDR2 FQGNSA. Trimming stripped 4 bases from V and 12 bases from J, with 13 bases between. The CDR3 protein is CASSYTQGVPLHF. Here the CDR3 DNA reads TGTGCCAGCAGCTATACGCAGGGAGTACCCCTCCACTTT.

The J gene is TRBJ1-5, the V gene TRBV2; D gene ambiguous. This CDR3 has 14 amino acids. Germline V CDR1 and CDR2: SNHLY, FYNNEI. V lost 8 bases, J lost 0 bases, and 11 bases lay in between. The CDR3 is CASAGPNSNQPQHF. DNA for the CDR3: TGTGCCAGCGCCGGACCGAATAGCAATCAGCCCCAGCATTTT.

In this sample, this clonotype turned up a few times. The chain combines TRBV29-1 with TRBJ1-5; D uncertain. Germline CDR1 is SQVTM and CDR2 is ANQGSEA. Between the trimmed V and J ends, which lost 4 bases and 4 bases, there was a span of 5 bases. This CDR3 has 11 amino acids. The CDR3 sequence is CSVGTNQPQHF. The CDR3 nucleotides are TGCAGCGTTGGAACGAATCAGCCCCAGCATTTT.

This clonotype turned up a few times. The chain uses TRBV4-3 and TRBJ2-3, with D possibly TRBD2 on 5 matching bases. The CDR3 is 14 amino acids. The V and J ends lost 2 bases and 0 bases respectively, with 6 bases between them. The germline V gene has CDR1 LGHNA and CDR2 YSLEER. CDR3 region: CASSQWTSTDTQYF. DNA for the CDR3: TGCGCCAGCAGCCAATGGACTAGCACAGATACGCAGTATTTT.

The chain uses TRBV3-1 and TRBJ2-5; 8 bases map to TRBD2. J lost 4 bases, V lost 2 bases, and 6 bases had no gene match. From germline, CDR1 is LGHDT and CDR2 YNNKEL (reference sequence). This CDR3 contains 15 residues. The CDR3 DNA follows: TGTGCCAGCAGCCAAATCGGACTAGCAGGAGAGACCCAGTACTTC. Protein product: CASSQIGLAGETQYF.

This clonotype was seen a few times. The chain has TRBV12-3 or TRBV12-4 and TRBJ1-2; D may be TRBD1 (6 bases). The CDR3 is made up of 13 amino acids. Trimming removed 3 bases at V and 5 bases at J, with 10 bases between. CDR3 amino acids: CASSFVGAYGYTF. DNA of the CDR3: TGTGCCAGCAGTTTCGTGGGGGCTTATGGCTACACCTTC.

This clonotype was seen a few times. The chain couples TRBV7-2 to TRBJ2-5, with unresolved D. V lost 1 base, J lost 5 bases, and 8 bases lay in between. CDR1 SGHTA and CDR2 FQGNSA come from the germline V gene. The CDR3 runs to 13 residues. This chain's CDR3 is CASSLVAKETQYF. DNA for the CDR3: TGTGCCAGCAGCTTAGTAGCTAAGGAGACCCAGTACTTC.

This clonotype was seen a few times. The chain recombines TRBV20-1 with TRBJ1-5, with TRBD1 as a possible D gene (5 bases). The V and J ends lost 0 bases and 1 base respectively, with 10 bases between them. The germline gives CDR1 DFQATT, CDR2 SNEGSKA (reference sequence). The CDR3 extends over 15 amino acids. CDR3 region: CSARDRESSNQPQHF. CDR3 nucleotides: TGCAGTGCTAGAGACAGGGAATCGAGCAATCAGCCCCAGCATTTT.

The genes are TRBV11-3 and TRBJ2-5; the D is unclear. CDR3 length equals 14 residues. Germline loops: CDR1 SGHNT, CDR2 YENEEA. V dropped 4 bases and J dropped 6 bases, with 15 bases sitting between them. The CDR3 is CASSSNGYGKTQYF. The CDR3 region has the DNA TGTGCCAGCAGCTCCAACGGGTATGGGAAGACCCAGTACTTC.

The chain employs TRBV7-2 and TRBJ1-4; 7 bases fit TRBD1. Trimming cost V 5 bases and J 5 bases; bases outside gene matches: 8. This CDR3 spans 15 amino acids. The V gene's germline CDR1 is SGHTA and CDR2 FQGNSA. CDR3 region: CASSLRRGQNEKLFF. CDR3 in DNA: TGTGCCAGCAGCCTTCGCCGGGGACAGAATGAAAAACTGTTTTTT.

V usage is TRBV20-1 and J usage is TRBJ2-5; 8 bases map to TRBD2. The J call may be in error: the DNA end matches TRBJ2-7 better. Germline assignment: CDR1 DFQATT and CDR2 SNEGSKA (reference sequence). The CDR3 contains 17 residues. In DNA form, the CDR3 reads TGCAGTGTCTCCCGGGGGGGCAGGGTGATTTCGGCCTACGAGCAGTACTTC. Translation gives CSVSRGGRVISAYEQYF.

The chain recombines TRBV5-1 with TRBJ2-1; unclear D gene. V dropped 5 bases and J dropped 3 bases, with 15 bases sitting between them. The CDR3 covers 15 residues. Germline V gene lookup returns CDR1 SGHRS and CDR2 YFSETQ. The CDR3 coding sequence is TGCGCCAGCAGTTCCCTCGGTAACGGCTACAATGAGCAGTTCTTC. Protein product: CASSSLGNGYNEQFF. The whole variable domain, remainder taken from reference TRBV5-1 and TRBJ2-1, is KAGVTQTPRYLIKTRGQQVTLSCSPISGHRSVSWYQQTPGQGLQFLFEYFSETQRNKGNFPGRFSGRQFSNSRSEMNVSTLELGDSALYLCASSSLGNGYNEQFFGPGTRLTVL.

The table lists this clonotype with a few counts. The chain joins TRBV2 to TRBJ1-1, with unresolved D. This CDR3 comprises 13 residues. Germline V CDR1 and CDR2: SNHLY, FYNNEI. Trimming took off 6 bases at V and 5 bases at J, with 13 bases between the two ends. Here the CDR3 reads CASSLGGKTEAFF. Here the CDR3 DNA reads TGTGCCAGCAGCTTGGGAGGAAAAACTGAAGCTTTCTTT. Complete variable domain (other parts from reference TRBV2 and TRBJ1-1): EPEVTQTPSHQVTQMGQEVILRCVPISNHLYFYWYRQILGQKVEFLVSFYNNEISEKSEIFDDQFSVERPDGSNFTLKIRSTKLEDSAMYFCASSLGGKTEAFFGQGTRLTVV.

The chain couples TRBV15 to TRBJ2-3, with D maybe TRBD2 (6 bases). The germline gives CDR1 LNHNV, CDR2 YYDKDF (reference sequence). Trimming stripped 8 bases from V and 0 bases from J, with 9 bases between. The CDR3 is 13 amino acids. The CDR3 coding sequence is TGTGCCACCGGGGGGTCTAGCACAGATACGCAGTATTTT. Residues: CATGGSSTDTQYF.

This clonotype was observed a few times. The CDR3 region is CASSRGAFPPETQYF. DNA of the CDR3: TGTGCCAGCAGCCGAGGGGCCTTCCCCCCGGAGACCCAGTACTTC. The chain joins TRBV11-1 to TRBJ2-5; the D call may be TRBD1 or TRBD2 (5 bases each). The CDR3 totals 15 residues. Germline values: CDR1 SGHAT, CDR2 FQDESV (reference sequence). Trimming cost V 5 bases and J 5 bases, with 18 bases left between them. The variable domain in full, completed from reference TRBV11-1 and TRBJ2-5, reads EAEVAQSPRYKITEKSQAVAFWCDPISGHATLYWYRQILGQGPELLVQFQDESVVDDSQLPKDRFSAERLKGVDSTLKIQPAELGDSAMYLCASSRGAFPPETQYFGPGTRLLVL.

This chain connects TRBV2 to TRBJ2-5; 9 bases are a match to TRBD1. With the DNA end fitting TRBJ2-7 better, the J assignment may be wrong. Germline lookup yields CDR1 SNHLY and CDR2 FYNNEI. CDR3 length: 15 residues. The CDR3 here is CAIPTGTGNSYEQYF. CDR3 DNA sequence: TGTGCCATTCCAACCGGGACAGGGAACTCCTACGAGCAGTACTTC.

The V and J genes are TRBV12-5 and TRBJ2-5, with TRBD1 matching 7 bases. The CDR3 length is 14 residues. Germline V lookup: CDR1 LGHNT, CDR2 FRNRAP. V lost 6 bases, J lost 1 base, and 5 bases stayed unmatched. The CDR3 region is CASGQTGAQETQYF. The DNA of the CDR3 is TGTGCTAGTGGCCAAACAGGGGCCCAAGAGACCCAGTACTTC.

The rearrangement joins TRBV20-1 to TRBJ2-7; D not certain. This CDR3 contains 13 residues. Germline V gene lookup returns CDR1 DFQATT and CDR2 SNEGSKA (reference sequence). V shed 1 base and J shed 3 bases, with 10 bases lying between them. CDR3 region: CSARGRTFYEQYF. CDR3 sequence (DNA): TGCAGTGCTAGAGGCCGAACTTTCTACGAGCAGTACTTC.

This chain links TRBV7-9 with TRBJ1-2; D ambiguous. The germline V gene has CDR1 SEHNR and CDR2 FQNEAQ (reference sequence). The CDR3 extends over 14 amino acids. Trimming pared 5 bases from V and 8 bases from J, leaving 18 bases between. The CDR3 reads CASSPRPDMFGYTF. CDR3 in DNA: TGTGCCAGCAGCCCGCGTCCCGACATGTTCGGCTACACCTTC.

CDR3 in DNA: TGTGCCAGCAGCTTAGGACCGGGAATGGGAACGGAGACCCAGTACTTC. This codes for CASSLGPGMGTETQYF. This sequence joins TRBV7-2 and TRBJ2-5; weak D call: TRBD2 (5 bases). Trimming removed 1 base from V and 5 bases from J, with 17 bases in between. The CDR3 has 16 residues. Germline V gives CDR1 SGHTA, CDR2 FQGNSA.

The chain carries TRBV29-1 and TRBJ2-5, with D unclear. V lost 3 bases to trimming and J lost 2 bases, with 4 bases between them. The CDR3 contains 11 residues. Germline-derived CDR1 and CDR2 are SQVTM and ANQGSEA. This CDR3 is CSVETQETQYF. Here the CDR3 DNA reads TGCAGCGTTGAGACACAAGAGACCCAGTACTTC.

The genes are TRBV24-1 and TRBJ2-1; TRBD2 matches 12 bases. This CDR3 is 16 amino acids long. J lost 7 bases, V lost 0 bases, and 3 bases had no gene match. Germline V gives CDR1 KGHDR, CDR2 SFDVKD. CDR3 loop: CATSDLMTSGGNEQFF. CDR3 DNA: TGTGCCACCAGTGATTTGATGACTAGCGGGGGTAATGAGCAGTTCTTC.

This clonotype has only a few counts. The chain recombines TRBV5-6 with TRBJ1-4, with 9 bases identical to TRBD1. The germline V gene encodes CDR1 SGHDT and CDR2 YYEEEE. The CDR3 contains 15 residues. Trimming at V came to 4 bases and at J to 7 bases, leaving 8 bases not matched to a gene. CDR3 in DNA: TGTGCCAGCAGCGTAACCGGGACAGGGCTTGAAAAACTGTTTTTT. Protein product: CASSVTGTGLEKLFF.

The V call is TRBV5-1, the J call TRBJ2-3; D assignment may be TRBD1 or TRBD2 (5 bases each). The germline V and J ends were trimmed by 3 bases and 6 bases, with 17 bases remaining between them. The CDR3 extends over 15 amino acids. Per the germline V gene, CDR1 is SGHRS and CDR2 is YFSETQ. Written as DNA, the CDR3 is TGCGCCAGCAGCTGGGGGACGCCGAAGACGGATACGCAGTATTTT. The encoded protein is CASSWGTPKTDTQYF.

The chain employs TRBV2 and TRBJ2-7; TRBD2 matches 9 bases. CDR1 and CDR2 from the germline V gene are SNHLY and FYNNEI. The CDR3 extends over 15 amino acids. The J segment lost 4 bases and the V segment lost 3 bases, leaving 7 bases of the junction unmatched. DNA for the CDR3: TGTGCCAGCAGTGAGGGCGGGAGGGCCTTATACGAGCAGTACTTC. This gives the protein CASSEGGRALYEQYF.

The rearrangement links TRBV6-6 to TRBJ1-2, with a possible D match to TRBD1 (5 bases). The CDR3 is made up of 14 amino acids. Germline V gene lookup returns CDR1 MNHNY and CDR2 SVGAGI (reference sequence). The germline V and J ends were trimmed by 7 bases and 2 bases, with 14 bases remaining between them. CDR3 nucleotide sequence: TGTGCCAGCACCGTCGGGGGGAGGAACTATGGCTACACCTTC. It encodes CASTVGGRNYGYTF.

This chain joins TRBV5-1 and TRBJ1-1, with a tentative D call TRBD1 (5 bases). The V gene lost 2 bases and the J gene lost 1 base, with 12 bases spanning the gap. The CDR3 is 15 residues long. The V gene's germline CDR1 is SGHRS and CDR2 YFSETQ. The CDR3 loop reads CASSLEGRSNTEAFF. The CDR3 DNA is TGCGCCAGCAGCTTAGAGGGACGTTCGAACACTGAAGCTTTCTTT.